One and the same sample provided the 31 T cell receptor beta chains below, sequenced in a study of blood T cell repertoires in COVID-19. Produced via immunoSEQ multiplex PCR; TCRdb's table is partial and in-frame only. Here the sample spans 120,000 or so clones, around nine tenths being singletons. The sample taken for sequencing was peripheral blood. The receptors stem from a human donor in a cohort sampled during active COVID-19.

The J gene is TRBJ1-1, the V gene TRBV4-1; D is undetermined. The CDR3 contains 16 residues. V lost 0 bases, J lost 2 bases, and 13 bases lay in between. The germline CDR1 and CDR2 sequences are MGHRA and YSYEKL. The CDR3 spells CASSQDPARSNTEAFF. Written as DNA, the CDR3 is TGCGCCAGCAGCCAAGATCCCGCCAGGTCTAACACTGAAGCTTTCTTT.

The chain employs TRBV24-1 and TRBJ2-2; 7 bases map to TRBD1. The CDR3 loop spans 16 amino acids. Germline V CDR1 and CDR2: KGHDR, SFDVKD. V lost 4 bases to trimming and J lost 4 bases; unmatched junction nucleotides: 8. Here the CDR3 DNA reads TGTGCCACCAGTGACCCCAGACAGGGAAGCACCGGGGAGCTGTTTTTT. Its protein is CATSDPRQGSTGELFF.

The rearrangement joins TRBV6-1 to TRBJ2-1; D not certain. This CDR3 contains 13 residues. Trimming took off 0 bases at V and 8 bases at J, with 8 bases between the two ends. Per germline, CDR1 MNHNS and CDR2 SASEGT. CDR3 protein: CASSEAVGDEQFF. The CDR3 nucleotides are TGTGCCAGCAGTGAAGCCGTCGGTGATGAGCAGTTCTTC.

This chain joins TRBV7-9 and TRBJ2-1; weak D call: TRBD2 (5 bases). The CDR3 extends over 16 amino acids. The germline gives CDR1 SEHNR, CDR2 FQNEAQ (reference sequence). Trimming shortened V by 5 bases and J by 5 bases, and 19 bases separated the two germline ends. The CDR3 sequence: CASSIRLDSTNNEQFF. For the CDR3, the DNA is TGTGCCAGCAGCATACGACTGGACTCCACTAACAATGAGCAGTTCTTC.

The chain is built from TRBV27 and TRBJ1-6; 10 bases match TRBD1. CDR1 and CDR2 (germline): MNHEY, SMNVEV (reference sequence). The CDR3 extends over 18 amino acids. V was clipped by 6 bases and J by 0 bases; unmatched bases: 8. CDR3 region: CASSKRTGGSSYNSPLHF. The CDR3 DNA follows: TGTGCCAGCAGCAAAAGGACAGGGGGGAGCTCCTATAATTCACCCCTCCACTTT.

Here the CDR3 DNA reads TGTGCCAGCAGCTACGGGACACTCTACAATGAGCAGTTCTTC. Translating it yields CASSYGTLYNEQFF. This chain uses TRBV5-8 with TRBJ2-1; TRBD1 might be the D (6 bases). Per the germline V gene, CDR1 is SGHTS and CDR2 is YDEGEE. Trimming removed 3 bases at V and 3 bases at J, with 10 bases between. This CDR3 spans 14 amino acids.

V gene TRBV2 combines with J gene TRBJ1-1; D is perhaps TRBD1 (5 bases). In germline, CDR1 is SNHLY, CDR2 FYNNEI. CDR3 length: 12 amino acids. V lost 5 bases and J lost 8, with 12 bases in between. CDR3 loop: CASSNGGTEAFF. CDR3 bases: TGTGCCAGCAGTAATGGGGGGACCGAAGCTTTCTTT.

The CDR3: CASSPRDRATYEQYF. Written as DNA, the CDR3 is TGTGCCAGCAGCCCGCGGGACAGAGCCACCTACGAGCAGTACTTC. The J gene is TRBJ2-7, the V gene TRBV7-9; TRBD1 might be the D (7 bases). CDR3 size: 15 residues. CDR1 and CDR2 (germline): SEHNR, FQNEAQ (reference sequence). The V and J ends lost 5 bases and 2 bases respectively, with 16 bases between them.

CDR3 in DNA: TGTGCCAGTAGTCTCATAGACGGGAGCTCCTATAATTCACCCCTCCACTTT. It encodes CASSLIDGSSYNSPLHF. J is TRBJ1-6 and V is TRBV19, with D uncertain. V shed 5 bases and J shed 0 bases, with 14 bases lying between them. The CDR3 sequence is 17 residues long. Germline V gene data show CDR1 as LNHDA and CDR2 as SQIVND (reference sequence).

This clone was detected ten times or more. V gene TRBV7-9 combines with J gene TRBJ2-7, with a possible D match to TRBD1 (6 bases). CDR3 length: 15 residues. Trimming took off 4 bases at V and 1 base at J, with 14 bases between the two ends. The germline V gene has CDR1 SEHNR and CDR2 FQNEAQ (reference sequence). Here the CDR3 DNA reads TGTGCCAGCAGCTCCGGACAGATGAATTCCTACGAGCAGTACTTC. Residues: CASSSGQMNSYEQYF.

J is TRBJ1-2 and V is TRBV19; the match to TRBD1 covers 10 bases. The CDR3 runs 14 residues. Looked up from germline, CDR1 is LNHDA and CDR2 is SQIVND (reference sequence). The junction had 8 bases not matched to a gene; V was cut back by 6 bases and J by 7 bases. CDR3 region: CASRIRDRGFGYTF. CDR3 sequence (DNA): TGTGCCAGTAGGATCCGGGACAGGGGTTTTGGCTACACCTTC.

The chain couples TRBV2 to TRBJ2-5; 8 nucleotides agree with TRBD1. The CDR3 is 15 residues long. CDR1 and CDR2 (germline): SNHLY, FYNNEI. The V gene end was trimmed by 3 bases and the J gene end by 2 bases; junction bases not matched to a gene: 5. CDR3 in DNA: TGTGCCAGCAGTGACGTGACAGGGGCACAAGAGACCCAGTACTTC. Translation: CASSDVTGAQETQYF.

J is TRBJ2-3 and V is TRBV2, with 10 bases aligning to TRBD2. V lost 6 bases and J lost 4; bases outside the gene matches: 4. CDR1 SNHLY and CDR2 FYNNEI come from the germline V gene. This CDR3 has 14 amino acids. The CDR3: CASRPGTSADTQYF. DNA for the CDR3: TGTGCCAGCAGGCCCGGGACTAGCGCAGATACGCAGTATTTT. Variable domain in full (rest from reference TRBV2 and TRBJ2-3): EPEVTQTPSHQVTQMGQEVILRCVPISNHLYFYWYRQILGQKVEFLVSFYNNEISEKSEIFDDQFSVERPDGSNFTLKIRSTKLEDSAMYFCASRPGTSADTQYFGPGTRLTVL.

V is TRBV1 and J is TRBJ2-1; the DNA was not compared with TRBD1, the D call given in the table. TRBV1 is a pseudogene locus. The CDR3 runs 12 residues. DNA of the CDR3: TGCACCAGCGGGACAGGGGAATGGTGTAGGGTCTTC. Encoded protein: CTSGTGEWCRVF.

This clone was counted only a few times. The genes are TRBV14 and TRBJ1-5; 7 positions match TRBD1. V gave up 4 bases and J gave up 6 bases; unmatched junction bases: 3. Germline V gene data show CDR1 as SGHDN and CDR2 as FVKESK. The length of the CDR3 is 13 residues. The CDR3 DNA is TGTGCCAGCAGCCGCGGACAGGCTCAGCCCCAGCATTTT. It translates to CASSRGQAQPQHF.

The V and J genes are TRBV5-1 and TRBJ2-1; D is perhaps TRBD1 (6 bases). With 3 bases removed from V and 4 bases from J, the gap between germline ends came to 8 bases. This CDR3 spans 13 amino acids. Germline V CDR1 and CDR2: SGHRS, YFSETQ. CDR3 in amino acids: CASSWTEYNEQFF. The CDR3 region has the DNA TGCGCCAGCAGCTGGACAGAATACAATGAGCAGTTCTTC.

Worth noting for this clone: At one of its ends the junction is not consistent with the germline gene, which may arise from a read error. V and J are TRBV24-1 and TRBJ2-2; possibly TRBD2 for D (5 bases). The CDR3 loop spans 16 amino acids. CDR1 and CDR2 from the germline V gene are KGHDR and SFDVKD. The CDR3 bases are TGTGCCACCAGTGATACGGACGTAGCCCTCACCGGGAAGCTGTTTTTT. Amino acids: CATSDTDVALTGKLFF.

The chain employs TRBV5-8 and TRBJ1-5; tentatively, D is TRBD1 (6 bases). V was clipped by 2 bases and J by 5 bases, with 11 bases between them. Per germline, CDR1 SGHTS and CDR2 YDEGEE. The CDR3 has 14 amino acids. This CDR3 is CASSFLSGDQPQHF. For the CDR3, the DNA is TGTGCCAGCAGCTTCCTTTCAGGGGATCAGCCCCAGCATTTT.

This sequence joins TRBV6-5 and TRBJ1-4, with unresolved D. The V gene lost 6 bases and the J gene lost 3 bases, with 11 bases spanning the gap. Germline CDR1 reads MNHEY; CDR2 reads SVGAGI. This CDR3 has 14 residues. CDR3 coding DNA: TGTGCCAGCAGCCCGAGTCAAGCTAATGAAAAACTGTTTTTT. It is translated as CASSPSQANEKLFF.

This chain uses TRBV5-5 with TRBJ2-1; D gene uncertain. The CDR3 sequence is 17 residues long. The V gene lost 4 bases and the J gene lost 3 bases, with 20 bases spanning the gap. From germline, CDR1 is SGHKS and CDR2 YYEKEE (reference sequence). The CDR3 region is CASSTRVQDLFYNEQFF. The DNA of the CDR3 is TGTGCCAGCAGCACCAGAGTCCAGGATCTCTTCTACAATGAGCAGTTCTTC.

This sequence joins TRBV6-5 and TRBJ2-7; 10 bases fit TRBD1. This CDR3 comprises 15 residues. With 4 bases clipped from V and 3 bases from J, the junction kept 6 bases outside the gene matches. CDR1 is MNHEY and CDR2 is SVGAGI in the germline V gene. The CDR3 spells CASSSRQGAGYEQYF. CDR3 bases: TGTGCCAGCAGTTCCCGACAGGGGGCCGGCTACGAGCAGTACTTC.

This chain uses TRBV4-1 with TRBJ2-1, with TRBD1 matching 7 bases. The CDR3 has 13 residues. Germline trimming cut 2 bases from V and 11 bases from J; bases unmatched to any gene: 6. CDR1 MGHRA and CDR2 YSYEKL come from the germline V gene. The CDR3 bases are TGCGCCAGCAGCCAATTGGGACAGCCTCAGCAGTTCTTC. This translates into CASSQLGQPQQFF.

V gene TRBV4-1 combines with J gene TRBJ2-7; D may be TRBD2 (5 bases). Germline V gene lookup returns CDR1 MGHRA and CDR2 YSYEKL. V was shortened by 3 bases and J by 2 bases, with 11 bases between the two germline ends. The CDR3 totals 14 residues. This CDR3 is CASSQPGTTYEQYF. CDR3 coding DNA: TGCGCCAGCAGCCAGCCGGGAACTACCTACGAGCAGTACTTC.

The chain joins TRBV6-5 to TRBJ1-3; 7 positions agree with TRBD1. The J segment lost 0 bases and the V segment lost 8 bases, leaving 7 bases of the junction unmatched. In germline, CDR1 is MNHEY, CDR2 SVGAGI. The CDR3 consists of 15 residues. The CDR3 is CASRSRGSSGNTIYF. CDR3 DNA: TGTGCCAGCCGCTCCAGGGGGAGCTCTGGAAACACCATATATTTT.

The V call is TRBV6-4, the J call TRBJ2-2; 12 nucleotides agree with TRBD2. V lost 5 bases to trimming and J lost 4 bases; unmatched junction nucleotides: 2. CDR1 and CDR2 (germline): MRHNA, SNTAGT. The CDR3 length is 15 residues. As DNA, the CDR3 is TGTGCCAGCAGTCCGACTAGCGGGAGCACCGGGGAGCTGTTTTTT. It yields the protein CASSPTSGSTGELFF.

This clone appeared a single time. The chain combines TRBV6-1 with TRBJ2-5, with D uncertain. CDR1 and CDR2 (germline): MNHNS, SASEGT. The CDR3 totals 15 residues. Trimming left V 2 bases short and J 4 bases short, with 14 bases between. Written as DNA, the CDR3 is TGTGCCAGCAGTGAATTCCGTCTGGCTTCAGAGACCCAGTACTTC. Translating it yields CASSEFRLASETQYF.

The rearrangement links TRBV5-1 to TRBJ2-2, with TRBD1 matching over 8 bases. The CDR3 is made up of 16 amino acids. Germline V gene lookup returns CDR1 SGHRS and CDR2 YFSETQ. The V gene end was trimmed by 3 bases and the J gene end by 7 bases; junction bases not matched to a gene: 11. CDR3 region: CASSSAPQGAGGELFF. In DNA form, the CDR3 reads TGCGCCAGCAGCTCGGCACCGCAGGGGGCAGGCGGGGAGCTGTTTTTT.

The genes are TRBV28 and TRBJ1-2; 8 bases align to TRBD1. This CDR3 is 14 amino acids long. The V gene's germline CDR1 is MDHEN and CDR2 SYDVKM. V shed 8 bases, J shed 6 bases, and the junction held 11 bases outside the gene matches. The CDR3 bases are TGTGCCAGCGGTCAGGGGGCCCGAATTAATGGCTACACCTTC. Protein product: CASGQGARINGYTF.

The chain joins TRBV19 to TRBJ2-7; 9 bases align to TRBD1. CDR3 length equals 15 residues. Looked up from germline, CDR1 is LNHDA and CDR2 is SQIVND (reference sequence). V shed 3 bases, J shed 4 bases, and the junction held 7 bases outside the gene matches. The CDR3 coding sequence is TGTGCCAGTAGTATCCCGGGACAGGGTATATACGAGCAGTACTTC. Amino acids: CASSIPGQGIYEQYF.

CDR3 region: CASSLQGLAGVDTQYF. CDR3 DNA sequence: TGCGCCAGCAGCCTCCAAGGACTAGCGGGAGTTGATACGCAGTATTTT. The chain recombines TRBV5-1 with TRBJ2-3; 13 nucleotides align to TRBD2. Germline CDR1 and CDR2: SGHRS and YFSETQ. The CDR3 is made up of 16 amino acids. The trim removed 4 bases at V and 6 bases at J, leaving 8 bases unmatched.

V usage is TRBV19 and J usage is TRBJ1-6, with a weak D call TRBD1 (6 bases). The germline V gene encodes CDR1 LNHDA and CDR2 SQIVND (reference sequence). Trimming took off 0 bases at V and 10 bases at J, with 10 bases between the two ends. The CDR3 spans 14 residues. The CDR3 spells CASSIDGTMSPLHF. In DNA form, the CDR3 reads TGTGCCAGTAGTATAGACGGGACAATGTCACCCCTCCACTTT.